A single sample is the source of the 21 T cell receptor beta chains below, sequenced in a study of type 1 and type 2 diabetes patients. The PCR template was genomic DNA. A primer set of 30 forward and 13 reverse primers amplified the CDR3. TCRdb used MiXCR to reprocess the multiplex PCR reads, holding one entry per CDR3 protein. The repertoire holds more than 250,000 distinct CDR3 sequences, with 47% as singletons. The sequenced sample consisted of peripheral blood mononuclear cells (PBMCs). These receptors came from a young man with type 2 diabetes.

This clonotype was counted at least ten times. The rearrangement uses TRBV10-3 and TRBJ1-2; 8 bases line up with TRBD1. This CDR3 has 17 amino acids. The V gene's germline CDR1 is ENHRY and CDR2 SYGVKD. The V gene end was trimmed by 3 bases and the J gene end by 6 bases; junction bases not matched to a gene: 15. The CDR3 nucleotides read TGTGCCATCAGTGAAGGGACAGGTGATTTTTTTGAGGATGGCTACACCTTC. Translating gives CAISEGTGDFFEDGYTF.

This clonotype has only a few counts. V is TRBV20-1 and J is TRBJ2-7; 8 bases agree with TRBD2. There are 13 residues in the CDR3. V shed 5 bases, J shed 4 bases, and the junction held 7 bases outside the gene matches. Germline V gene lookup returns CDR1 DFQATT and CDR2 SNEGSKA (reference sequence). CDR3 sequence (DNA): TGCAGTGCTCCGGGACTAGTTTCTTACGAGCAGTACTTC. Translated, it gives CSAPGLVSYEQYF.

This clonotype was detected a few times. The chain is built from TRBV19 and TRBJ2-7; D gene uncertain. Germline loops: CDR1 LNHDA, CDR2 SQIVND (reference sequence). The CDR3 sequence is 16 residues long. Trimming removed 3 bases at V and 2 bases at J, with 17 bases between. The CDR3 DNA follows: TGTGCCAGTAGTATGGGTTCGGGCCTCTCTACCTACGAGCAGTACTTC. Its protein product is CASSMGSGLSTYEQYF.

The CDR3: CSVDLGQDYEQYF. The CDR3 DNA is TGCAGCGTTGACCTGGGGCAGGACTACGAGCAGTACTTC. This rearrangement joins TRBV29-1 to TRBJ2-7, with D perhaps TRBD1 (5 bases). V shed 3 bases and J shed 3 bases, with 12 bases lying between them. The CDR3 contains 13 residues. Germline lookup yields CDR1 SQVTM and CDR2 ANQGSEA.

Only a few counts were recorded for this clonotype. The rearrangement links TRBV6-6 to TRBJ2-7; unclear D gene. V lost 0 bases and J 2 bases, leaving 11 bases between the germline ends. The CDR3 is made up of 15 amino acids. Germline-derived CDR1 and CDR2 are MNHNY and SVGAGI (reference sequence). For the CDR3, the DNA is TGTGCCAGCAGTTACTCCGGGTTACCCGCCTACGAGCAGTACTTC. This codes for CASSYSGLPAYEQYF.

The chain combines TRBV10-1 with TRBJ1-3; 10 nucleotides agree with TRBD1. This CDR3 has 13 residues. The V gene's germline CDR1 is WNHNN and CDR2 SYGVQD (reference sequence). The ends lost 6 bases at V and 8 bases at J; junction bases unmatched: 4. The CDR3 reads CASSLGQGDTIYF. CDR3 nucleotides: TGCGCCAGCAGCTTAGGACAGGGGGACACCATATATTTT.

V gene TRBV6-5 combines with J gene TRBJ1-2; D is perhaps TRBD1 (5 bases). This CDR3 region has 13 residues. The germline CDR1 and CDR2 sequences are MNHEY and SVGAGI. With 5 bases removed from V and 8 bases from J, the gap between germline ends came to 15 bases. This CDR3 reads CASSDQGEEGYTF. The CDR3 region has the DNA TGTGCCAGCAGTGACCAGGGAGAGGAAGGCTACACCTTC.

The chain joins TRBV7-6 to TRBJ2-1, with D perhaps matching TRBD2 (6 bases). Germline V lookup: CDR1 SGHVS, CDR2 FNYEAQ. The CDR3 has 14 amino acids. Trimming pared 4 bases from V and 8 bases from J, leaving 15 bases between. This chain's CDR3 is CASSSSEGLDEQFF. The CDR3 nucleotides are TGTGCCAGCAGCTCCTCGGAGGGCCTAGATGAGCAGTTCTTC.

V usage is TRBV6-1 and J usage is TRBJ1-2, with D possibly matching TRBD1 (6 bases). Germline CDR1 MNHNS, CDR2 SASEGT. V was pared by 7 bases and J by 5 bases, with 11 bases between. CDR3 length: 12 amino acids. Here the CDR3 reads CASTRTAYGYTF. The CDR3 nucleotides read TGTGCCAGCACCCGGACAGCTTATGGCTACACCTTC.

The CDR3 bases are TGTGCCAGCAGCGGTCCTACAGGTGCCTACGAGCAGTACTTC. Protein product: CASSGPTGAYEQYF. This chain uses TRBV5-5 with TRBJ2-7; perhaps TRBD1 as D (5 bases). From germline, CDR1 is SGHKS and CDR2 YYEKEE (reference sequence). This CDR3 is built from 14 residues. V dropped 4 bases and J dropped 2 bases, with 13 bases sitting between them. Complete variable domain (other parts from reference TRBV5-5 and TRBJ2-7): DAGVTQSPTHLIKTRGQQVTLRCSPISGHKSVSWYQQVLGQGPQFIFQYYEKEERGRGNFPDRFSARQFPNYSSELNVNALLLGDSALYLCASSGPTGAYEQYFGPGTRLTVT.

This clonotype was counted ten times or more. The rearrangement links TRBV19 to TRBJ1-4; D remains unclear. The V gene's germline CDR1 is LNHDA and CDR2 SQIVND (reference sequence). V lost 6 bases and J 12 bases, leaving 17 bases between the germline ends. CDR3 size: 13 residues. In nucleotides, the CDR3 is TGTGCCAGTAGGAGGGTTGGTAGGGATGAACTGTTTTTT. Translated: CASRRVGRDELFF.

V and J are TRBV19 and TRBJ2-7; 10 bases line up with TRBD1. Germline V gene data show CDR1 as LNHDA and CDR2 as SQIVND (reference sequence). CDR3 length equals 15 residues. V lost 3 bases to trimming and J lost 6 bases; unmatched junction nucleotides: 8. The DNA for the CDR3 is TGTGCCAGTAGTATGTCCCCAAGGACAGGGGGCGAGCAGTACTTC. Amino acid sequence: CASSMSPRTGGEQYF.

This clonotype was detected a few times. This chain connects TRBV20-1 to TRBJ2-5, with TRBD1 matching over 11 bases. Losses at the gene ends were 5 bases for V and 5 bases for J; bases not matched to a gene: 7. The germline V gene encodes CDR1 DFQATT and CDR2 SNEGSKA (reference sequence). The length of the CDR3 is 14 residues. The DNA of the CDR3 is TGCAGTGCTGGAGGGACAGGGGGGAGGGAGACCCAGTACTTC. It is translated as CSAGGTGGRETQYF.

Remarks on this clonotype: Mismatch with germline at one junction end may stem from a read error. This rearrangement joins TRBV19 to TRBJ1-4; 9 bases are shared with TRBD1. This CDR3 is built from 16 residues. Germline assignment: CDR1 LNHDA and CDR2 SQIVND (reference sequence). CDR3 coding DNA: TGTGCCAGTAGTTCAACCTCGGACAGGGGAGGTGAAAAACTGTCTTTT. This sequence encodes CASSSTSDRGGEKLSF.

This clonotype was observed a handful of times. The gene calls are TRBV25-1 and TRBJ1-1; no definite D call. The CDR3 runs to 13 residues. The V and J ends lost 8 bases and 4 bases respectively, with 14 bases between them. Germline V gene lookup returns CDR1 MGHDK and CDR2 SYGVNS. For the CDR3, the DNA is TGTGCCAGCGGAGTGACGGAGGGCACTGAAGCTTTCTTT. It translates to CASGVTEGTEAFF.

The genes are TRBV30 and TRBJ2-5; D is perhaps TRBD1 or TRBD2 (5 bases each). CDR1 and CDR2 (germline): GTSNPN, SVGIG (reference sequence). The CDR3 runs to 14 residues. Trimming took off 1 base at V and 5 bases at J, with 14 bases between the two ends. CDR3 nucleotide sequence: TGTGCCTGGAGTGAGACAGTTCAGCGGGAGACCCAGTACTTC. This gives the protein CAWSETVQRETQYF.

Only one count was recorded for this clonotype. It may be a read error: a sequence one base away is much more abundant. The chain links TRBV2 to TRBJ2-3; D is possibly TRBD1 or TRBD2 (5 bases each). The CDR3 sequence is 14 residues long. V lost 10 bases to trimming and J lost 0 bases, with 14 bases between them. The germline CDR1 and CDR2 sequences are SNHLY and FYNNEI. CDR3 coding DNA: TGTGCCATCTACCAGGGACGGAGCACAGATACGCAGTATTTT. It translates to CAIYQGRSTDTQYF.

About this clonotype itself: One end of the junction does not line up with germline, which may come from a read error. The chain has TRBV10-2 and TRBJ2-7; 7 bases agree with TRBD2. This CDR3 has 14 amino acids. Germline V gene lookup returns CDR1 WSHSY and CDR2 SAAADI. CDR3 residues: CASSESWEGYGQYF. The DNA for the CDR3 is TGCGCCAGCAGTGAGTCGTGGGAGGGCTACGGGCAGTACTTC.

This sequence joins TRBV12-3 or TRBV12-4 and TRBJ1-2, with D hard to call. The CDR3 contains 13 residues. The ends were cut back, 3 bases at V and 2 bases at J, with 7 bases in the middle. DNA for the CDR3: TGTGCCAGCAGTTTTCGGGGAAACTATGGCTACACCTTC. It translates to CASSFRGNYGYTF.

As to this clonotype: At one of its ends the junction is not consistent with the germline gene, which may arise from a read error. V is TRBV9 and J is TRBJ2-2; TRBD2 is a possible D gene (6 bases). This CDR3 has 14 residues. Germline CDR1 is SGDLS and CDR2 is YYNGEE. The CDR3, as DNA: TGTGCCAGCAGCGTAGGCGGAGGGGACGGGGAGCTGTCTTTT. Protein: CASSVGGGDGELSF.

With respect to this clonotype: At one of its ends the junction is not consistent with the germline gene, which may arise from a read error. The chain combines TRBV7-8 with TRBJ2-5; D not resolved. The CDR3 consists of 16 residues. The germline V gene encodes CDR1 SGHVS and CDR2 FQNEAQ. The CDR3, as DNA: TGTGCCGGCAGCGTAGTGCCGTATCTAGGGTCAGAGACCCAGTACTTC. Its protein is CAGSVVPYLGSETQYF.